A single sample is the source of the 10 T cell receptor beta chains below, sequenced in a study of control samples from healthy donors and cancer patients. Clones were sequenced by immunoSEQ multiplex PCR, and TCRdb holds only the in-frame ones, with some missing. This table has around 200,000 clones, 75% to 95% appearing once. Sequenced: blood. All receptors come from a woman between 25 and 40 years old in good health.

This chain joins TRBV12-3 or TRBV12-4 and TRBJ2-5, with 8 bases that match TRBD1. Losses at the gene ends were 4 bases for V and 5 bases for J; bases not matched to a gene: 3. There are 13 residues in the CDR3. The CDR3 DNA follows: TGTGCCAGCAGTTGGACAGGGCGGGAGACCCAGTACTTC. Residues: CASSWTGRETQYF.

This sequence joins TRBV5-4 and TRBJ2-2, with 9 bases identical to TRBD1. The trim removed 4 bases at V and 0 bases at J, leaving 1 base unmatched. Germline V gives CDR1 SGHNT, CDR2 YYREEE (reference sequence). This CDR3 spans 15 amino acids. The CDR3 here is CASSRDRANTGELFF. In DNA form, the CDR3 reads TGTGCCAGCAGCCGGGACAGGGCGAACACCGGGGAGCTGTTTTTT. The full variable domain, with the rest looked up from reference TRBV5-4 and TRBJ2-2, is ETGVTQSPTHLIKTRGQQVTLRCSSQSGHNTVSWYQQALGQGPQFIFQYYREEENGRGNFPPRFSGLQFPNYSSELNVNALELDDSALYLCASSRDRANTGELFFGEGSRLTVL.

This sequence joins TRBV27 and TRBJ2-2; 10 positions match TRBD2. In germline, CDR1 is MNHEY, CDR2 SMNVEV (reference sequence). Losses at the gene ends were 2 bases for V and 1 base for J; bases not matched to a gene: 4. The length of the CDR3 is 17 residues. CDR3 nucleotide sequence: TGTGCCAGCAGTTTAACCAGACTAGCGGGGAACACCGGGGAGCTGTTTTTT. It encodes CASSLTRLAGNTGELFF.

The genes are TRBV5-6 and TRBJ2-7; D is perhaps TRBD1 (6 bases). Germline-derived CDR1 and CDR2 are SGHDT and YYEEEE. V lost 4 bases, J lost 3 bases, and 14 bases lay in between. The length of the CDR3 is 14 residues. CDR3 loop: CASSPIDRFYEQYF. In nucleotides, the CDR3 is TGTGCCAGCAGCCCCATAGACAGGTTCTACGAGCAGTACTTC.

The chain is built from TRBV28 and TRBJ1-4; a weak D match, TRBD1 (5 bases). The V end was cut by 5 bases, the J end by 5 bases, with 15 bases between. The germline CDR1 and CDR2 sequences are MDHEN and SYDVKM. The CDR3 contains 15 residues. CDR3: CASSPRGGGNEKLFF. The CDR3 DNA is TGTGCCAGCAGTCCGCGGGGGGGAGGAAATGAAAAACTGTTTTTT.

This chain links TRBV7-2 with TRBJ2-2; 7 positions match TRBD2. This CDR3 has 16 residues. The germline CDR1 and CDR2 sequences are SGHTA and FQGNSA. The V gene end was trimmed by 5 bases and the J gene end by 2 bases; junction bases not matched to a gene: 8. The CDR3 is CASSELSGVNTGELFF. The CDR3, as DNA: TGTGCCAGCAGCGAACTAAGCGGGGTCAACACCGGGGAGCTGTTTTTT.

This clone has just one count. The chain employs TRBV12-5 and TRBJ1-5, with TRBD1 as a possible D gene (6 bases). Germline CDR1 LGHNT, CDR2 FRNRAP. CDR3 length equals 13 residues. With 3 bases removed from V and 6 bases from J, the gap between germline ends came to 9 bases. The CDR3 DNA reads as TGTGCTAGTGGTTTTCAAGGGGGTCAGCCCCAGCATTTT. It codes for CASGFQGGQPQHF.

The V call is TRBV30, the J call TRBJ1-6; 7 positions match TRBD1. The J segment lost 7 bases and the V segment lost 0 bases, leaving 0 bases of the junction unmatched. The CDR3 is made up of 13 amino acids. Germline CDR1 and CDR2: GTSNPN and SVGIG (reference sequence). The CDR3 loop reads CAWSVQGNSPLHF. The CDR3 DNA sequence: TGTGCCTGGAGTGTACAGGGGAATTCACCCCTCCACTTT.

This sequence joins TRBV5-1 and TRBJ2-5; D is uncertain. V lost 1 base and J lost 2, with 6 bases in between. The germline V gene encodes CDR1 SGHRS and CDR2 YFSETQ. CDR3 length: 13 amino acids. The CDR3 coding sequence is TGCGCCAGCAGCTTGCACGGGCAAGAGACCCAGTACTTC. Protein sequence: CASSLHGQETQYF.

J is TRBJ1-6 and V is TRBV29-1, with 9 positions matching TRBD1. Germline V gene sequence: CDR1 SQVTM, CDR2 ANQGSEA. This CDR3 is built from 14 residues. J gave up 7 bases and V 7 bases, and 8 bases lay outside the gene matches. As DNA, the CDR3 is TGCAGCGCAAAAACCGGGACAGGGAATTCACCCCTCCACTTT. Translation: CSAKTGTGNSPLHF.